The sequence of this T cell receptor (beta chain) was determined in a study of OX40 agonist ivuxolimab in advanced cancers. The wider study: Patients received the agonistic anti-OX40 (CD134) antibody ivuxolimab. Participants averaged about 60 years of age (range roughly 20 to 90) and were roughly 80% male. Prior therapy, whether anti-PD-1, anti-PD-L1 or anti-CTLA-4, was allowed, and less than 45% had some.

Concerning this clone: What it binds is unknown.

Repertoires were generated with immunoSEQ multiplex PCR, while TCRdb's copy carries only in-frame clones and drops some. The sample gives 55,000 to 85,000 clones, 70% to 90% of which show up once; about 1.3% is in the top ten. Study results and caveats: Low normalized clonal expansion also occurred in some nonresponding patients.

V lost 2 bases and J lost 5; bases outside the gene matches: 3. This CDR3 has 14 residues. CDR1 and CDR2 from the germline V gene are KGHSH and LQKENI. Material: CD4+ or CD8+ T cells sorted from blood, obtained in a trial of the OX40 agonist ivuxolimab. The chain links TRBV18 to TRBJ2-7, with 10 bases lining up with TRBD2. The clonotype comes from an adult with an advanced solid tumor such as melanoma, head and neck, liver or kidney cancer. The CDR3 sequence is CASSPKLAGDEQYF. Written as DNA, the CDR3 is TGTGCCAGCTCACCAAAGCTAGCGGGGGACGAGCAGTACTTC.